This T cell receptor (beta chain) was identified during a study of Ad26.COV2.S vaccination and SARS-CoV-2 variants. Clones were sequenced by immunoSEQ multiplex PCR, and TCRdb holds only the in-frame ones, with some missing. The sample contains 300,000 to 400,000 clones, 87% of which appear only once. Treatment noted: about 20 received Ad26.COV2.S at low or high dose, single or two shots; about 5 received placebo; per-sample allocation not given. Specimen acquisition occurred on day 63 following the initial vaccine or placebo injection. CDR3 length equals 15 residues. The trim removed 4 bases at V and 4 bases at J, leaving 5 bases unmatched. Germline CDR1 LNHDA, CDR2 SQIVND (reference sequence).

This receptor was taken from a person between 18 and 60 years old who received the Ad26.COV2.S COVID-19 vaccine or a placebo. This specimen was peripheral blood, taken in a trial of Ad26.COV2.S vaccine versus placebo. The chain employs TRBV19 and TRBJ1-5, with 9 bases lining up with TRBD1. The CDR3 is CASSTGTGKNQPQHF. The CDR3 DNA reads TGTGCCAGTAGTACCGGGACAGGGAAAAATCAGCCCCAGCATTTT.